This TCR beta chain was sequenced for a study of OX40 agonist ivuxolimab in advanced cancers. Study summary: Participants, around 80% male, averaged 60 years of age, ranging from roughly 23 to 90. Study-wide results and caveats: Expanded clones were, on average, more numerous in CD8+ T cells than in CD4+. Both CD4+ and CD8+ T cell populations in blood had undergone clonal expansion by week 6 at 0.1 to 3.0 mg/kg. Expanded peripheral T cell antigen specificity was not determined.

CDR1 and CDR2 (germline): SNHLY, FYNNEI. Trimming cost V 3 bases and J 3 bases; bases outside gene matches: 8. The CDR3 sequence is 16 residues long. As to this clone: As yet, its antigen is unknown.

Sequencing was performed with immunoSEQ multiplex PCR; in TCRdb, only in-frame clones are kept and a portion is missing. The repertoire has fewer than 85,000 clones, around 90% of them found once; the top ten carry 8.5% to 10%. This TCR was recovered from an adult with an advanced solid tumor such as melanoma, head and neck, liver or kidney cancer. V and J are TRBV2 and TRBJ2-3; 8 bases agree with TRBD2. The material sequenced was CD4+ or CD8+ T cells sorted from blood, taken in a trial of the OX40 agonist ivuxolimab. The CDR3 is CASSEPWAGGTDTQYF. CDR3 DNA: TGTGCCAGCAGTGAGCCCTGGGCGGGGGGAACAGATACGCAGTATTTT.